This TCR beta chain stems from a study of CD8+ T cells in alopecia areata (dated by TCRdb to 2017 to 2018). Regarding the complete study: Skin from C3H/HeJ donors with spontaneous alopecia (6-12 months old) was grafted onto female C3H/HeJ recipients aged roughly 7-11 weeks. The study used high-throughput TCRbeta sequencing to examine T cell clonal expansion in alopecia areata, in both the C3H/HeJ mouse model and human patients. On the human side, TCRbeta sequencing was run on scalp tissue and on sorted CD4+ and CD8+ peripheral blood T cells from healthy controls and from alopecia areata patients with either patchy or totalis/universalis disease. Scalp clonality was compared across normal scalp (n=4), patchy alopecia areata scalp (n=8), and alopecia totalis/universalis scalp (n=8). RNA was obtained with the PAXgene miRNA kit for fixed scalp, the miRNeasy kit for PBMCs, and the RNeasy kit for mouse skin. Amplification of TCRbeta CDR3 regions was done by immunoSEQ multiplex PCR using 35 Vbeta forward primers and 13 Jbeta reverse primers. Study-wide conclusions, independent of this receptor: Shared TCR sequences between patients were less evident than in mice, which may be partly attributable to HLA diversity in the patient population. Compared with normal scalp, lesional scalp had higher clonality and more expanded CD8+ clones, particularly in alopecia totalis/universalis, a pattern that suggests antigenic drive. Unlike mouse skin, which is dominated by gammadelta T cells, normal human skin has resident alphabeta T cells that are also sequenced, and this complicates analysis of the scalp TCR repertoire.

Pooled mouse cutaneous lymph node cells were stained for CD4, CD8alpha, NKG2D, NKG2ACE and other markers, then sorted on a BD Influx. As to this clone: Its recognized antigen is unknown. This is a mouse receptor, so gene names and germline sequences are those of the mouse. The sequence runs out 3 residues before the end of the CDR3; the remainder is reconstructed from the germline J gene.

V was cut back by 0 bases and J by 11 bases, leaving a gap of 8 bases between them. CDR1 GKSSPN and CDR2 SITVG are derived from the germline V gene. Measured from the cysteine to the phenylalanine, the CDR3 is 12 residues long. The DNA covers only part of the CDR3, 27 bases in frame from base 1. The library relied on the immunoSEQ multiplex PCR assay. RNA was extracted from all samples and reverse transcribed into cDNA, which served as template for TCR sequencing. First-strand cDNA was synthesized with SuperScript III using a 2:1 mix of oligo-dT and random hexamers. A synthetic immune receptor repertoire was used to measure amplification bias, and any remaining bias was corrected computationally. Sequencing of the libraries was done on Illumina HiSeq with 60 bp reads that cover the CDR3, reading from J toward V. Turning to the authors' computational methods: Raw reads were preprocessed to remove errors, and CDR3 was defined by IMGT conventions from the conserved cysteine to phenylalanine. Clonality was computed by normalizing Shannon entropy by log2 of the number of productive unique TCRs and subtracting the result from 1. Whether each scalp clone was CD4 or CD8 was inferred by checking scalp TCRbeta sequences against the CD4 and CD8 repertoires from sorted blood. TCRdb took this table from immuneACCESS and kept in-frame rearrangements with V and J called. Such tables lack part of the clones; where checked against another copy, unresolved V genes explain under half of the gap, and the rest is unexplained. V, J and clone size are taken as reported in that table, and D and trimming were inferred from the DNA itself. The data for this sample show approximately 280,000 clones, each detected more than once. In total, the top ten clones hold around 1.2% of the sample.

The sequence came from a C3H/HeJ mouse with alopecia areata. The mouse line in question has MHC haplotype H2-k. Specimen: CD4+ T cells sorted from a lymph node. This chain joins TRBV31 to TRBJ1-6; TRBD1 is perhaps the D gene, given 6 matching bases. TRBJ1-6 is noted as an ORF with a role that remains uncertain. CDR3 DNA (partial): TGTGCCTGGAGTCTAGGGGGTCCGCCC. Translated, it reads CAWSLGGPP. The full-length CDR3 reads as CAWSLGGPPLYF.